These T cell receptor beta chains were read from a single sample in a study of shared clonotypes between healthy human individuals. Using immunoSEQ multiplex PCR, the repertoire was profiled, and TCRdb retains in-frame clones only, with some absent. Of 740,000 or so clones detected, 73% appear once; the ten largest clones hold 1.5% to 2%. The sample taken for sequencing was memory CD4+ T cells sorted from blood. The receptors originated from a woman aged 25 to 39 in good health. Both conserved end residues are part of each CDR3.

>TRBV14|TRBJ2-7
CASTPPSFEYF
>TRBV10-1|TRBJ2-7
CASSDDITYEQYF
>TRBV6-1|TRBJ2-7
CASSEAPTGQGFAYEQYF
>TRBV6-6|TRBJ2-7
CASSPSGNYEQYF
>TRBV2|TRBJ1-1
CASSGGQGAGNTEAFF
>TRBV5-5|TRBJ2-1
CASRSERGSSYNEQFF
>TRBV5-1|TRBJ2-2
CASSLTLAGGTGELFF
>TRBV18|TRBJ2-5
CASSPVGGSAEETQYF
>TRBV28|TRBJ1-2
CASSSSGTPREGYTF
>TRBV6-5|TRBJ1-2
CASSRGDGYTF
>TRBV18|TRBJ1-2
CASSLDMWGVSYGYTF
>TRBV27|TRBJ2-2
CASSSAGNTGELFF
>TRBV5-1|TRBJ2-2
CASSLRPAEANTGELFF
>TRBV28|TRBJ2-7
CASSLPQGANYEQYF
>TRBV5-1|TRBJ2-5
CASRPGTSGLKTQYF
>TRBV5-4|TRBJ1-3
CASSLSDHGNTIYF
>TRBV5-1|TRBJ2-1
CASSFGSGGEQFF
>TRBV5-1|TRBJ2-7
CASSLGQGIHEQYF
>TRBV10-2|TRBJ1-5
CASGQNQPQHF
>TRBV6-1|TRBJ2-1
CASIRLAANEQFF
>TRBV6-5|TRBJ1-3
CASSPRSLGNTIYF
>TRBV7-6|TRBJ1-2
CASSAGLGGYGYTF
>TRBV19|TRBJ2-2
CASSIYWQGSPGELFF
>TRBV7-9|TRBJ2-3
CASSQLAAGATDTQYF
>TRBV11-3|TRBJ2-2
CASSLDRFGGGPDTGELFF
>TRBV5-6|TRBJ1-5
CASSLYGNEYQPQHF
>TRBV20-1|TRBJ2-1
CSARRANEQFF
>TRBV18|TRBJ2-3
CASSSGQGGEYTQYF
>TRBV28|TRBJ2-1
CASSFLPGTREHEQFF
>TRBV6-1|TRBJ2-1
CASSEATGRNEQFF
>TRBV5-4|TRBJ1-2
CASSMGTGDSNYGYTF
>TRBV28|TRBJ1-5
CASIVDRHGNQPQHF
>TRBV6-1|TRBJ1-3
CASSDGFSGNTIYF
>TRBV5-1|TRBJ1-2
CASSLEGLRGYTF
>TRBV5-1|TRBJ2-5
CASSLAVDPRETQYF
>TRBV7-2|TRBJ2-1
CASSPLTSGNNEQFF
>TRBV28|TRBJ1-2
CAILTGLANYGYTF